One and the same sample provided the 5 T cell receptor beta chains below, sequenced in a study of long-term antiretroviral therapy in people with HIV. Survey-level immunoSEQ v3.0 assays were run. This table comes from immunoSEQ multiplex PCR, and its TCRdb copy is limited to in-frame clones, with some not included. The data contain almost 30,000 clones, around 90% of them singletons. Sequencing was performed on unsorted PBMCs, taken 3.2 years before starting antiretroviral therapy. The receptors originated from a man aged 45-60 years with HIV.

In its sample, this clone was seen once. Written as DNA, the CDR3 is TGCGCCAGCTCTACGCAGGGCGGAGCAGTTGGGCAGTTCTTC. Translating gives CASSTQGGAVGQFF. This chain connects TRBV5-1 to TRBJ2-1, with a possible D match to TRBD1 (5 bases). The germline V gene has CDR1 SGHRS and CDR2 YFSETQ. CDR3 length: 14 amino acids. V lost 7 bases and J lost 12, with 23 bases in between.

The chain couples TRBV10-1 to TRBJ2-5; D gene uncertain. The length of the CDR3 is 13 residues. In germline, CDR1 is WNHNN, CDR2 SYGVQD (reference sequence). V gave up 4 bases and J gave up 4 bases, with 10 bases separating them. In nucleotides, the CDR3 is TGCGCCAGCAGTGGTGTAGCAGGAGAGACCCAGTACTTC. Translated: CASSGVAGETQYF.

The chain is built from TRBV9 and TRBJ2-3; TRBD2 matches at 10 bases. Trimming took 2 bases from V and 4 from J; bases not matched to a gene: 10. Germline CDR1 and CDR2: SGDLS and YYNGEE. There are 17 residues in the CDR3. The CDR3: CASSVLLAGDFSDTQYF. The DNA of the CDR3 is TGTGCCAGCAGCGTCCTCCTAGCGGGGGATTTTTCAGATACGCAGTATTTT.

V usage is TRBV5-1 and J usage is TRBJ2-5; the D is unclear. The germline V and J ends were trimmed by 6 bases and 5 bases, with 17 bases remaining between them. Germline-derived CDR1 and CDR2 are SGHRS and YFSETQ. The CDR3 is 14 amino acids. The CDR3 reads CASTSEPSRETQYF. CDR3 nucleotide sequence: TGCGCCAGCACCTCTGAACCGAGCCGGGAGACCCAGTACTTC.

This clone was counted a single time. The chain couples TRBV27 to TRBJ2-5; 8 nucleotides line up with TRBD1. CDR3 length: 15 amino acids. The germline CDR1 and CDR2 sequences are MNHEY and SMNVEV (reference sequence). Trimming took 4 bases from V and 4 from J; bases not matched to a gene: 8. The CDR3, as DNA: TGTGCCAGCAGTTCGAGGACAGGGCCCCGAGAGACCCAGTACTTC. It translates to CASSSRTGPRETQYF.